Listed below are T cell receptor beta chains from one sample, sequenced in a study of blood T cell repertoires in COVID-19. The assay was immunoSEQ multiplex PCR, and TCRdb's table has in-frame clones only and misses some. The sample records around 250,000 clones, around 86% being singletons. Sequences were obtained from peripheral blood. The receptors were gathered from a woman aged 40 to 49 who had recovered from COVID-19. Both conserved end residues are part of each CDR3. The D gene is left open where the match is weak. A clone size is listed for some rows: how often the clone was seen (once, few, many), or a class if it is expanded.

j_call clone_size d_call v_call cdr3_aa cdr3_nt
TRBJ2-4 NA TRBD2 TRBV19 CASSPPRTSGRENIQYF TGTGCCAGTAGTCCCCCTCGGACTAGCGGGAGAGAAAACATTCAGTACTTC
TRBJ2-7 NA TRBD2 TRBV6-5 CASSLTSSEQYF TGTGCCAGCAGTTTGACTAGCTCCGAGCAGTACTTC
TRBJ2-1 NA TRBD2 TRBV5-4 CASTQRVSSGLAEREQFF TGTGCCAGCACCCAGAGGGTCTCGTCGGGACTAGCGGAACGTGAGCAGTTCTTC
TRBJ1-3 NA NA TRBV19 CASSTTGSSGNTIYF TGTGCCAGTAGTACCACAGGAAGCTCTGGAAACACCATATATTTT
TRBJ1-1 NA NA TRBV29-1 CSVQQGSEAFF TGCAGCGTTCAGCAGGGTTCTGAAGCTTTCTTT
TRBJ2-7 NA TRBD1 TRBV19 CASSDRDRDYEQYF TGTGCCAGTAGTGACCGGGACAGGGACTACGAGCAGTACTTC
TRBJ2-7 once TRBD1 TRBV2 CASTNRGLVLYF TGTGCCAGCACCAACAGGGGCTTGGTTCTGTACTTC
TRBJ2-3 NA NA TRBV4-2 CASSQEQRSDTQYF TGTGCCAGCAGCCAAGAACAAAGATCAGATACGCAGTATTTT
TRBJ2-1 NA TRBD1 TRBV14 CASSQTGVGPLNEQFF TGTGCCAGCAGCCAAACAGGGGTCGGACCTCTCAATGAGCAGTTCTTC
TRBJ2-2 NA NA TRBV5-4 CASSLDARELFF TGTGCCAGCAGCTTGGACGCGAGGGAGCTGTTTTTT
TRBJ2-7 NA TRBD2 TRBV6-5 CASSQPGLAYEQYF TGTGCCAGCAGCCAACCCGGACTAGCGTACGAGCAGTACTTC
TRBJ2-1 NA NA TRBV18 CASSPRQGSSGKVDEQFF TGTGCCAGCTCACCTCGACAGGGGTCTAGCGGAAAGGTGGATGAGCAGTTCTTC
TRBJ2-3 NA NA TRBV28 CASRGATGTDTQYF TGTGCCAGCAGGGGGGCCACAGGGACAGATACGCAGTATTTT
TRBJ2-1 NA TRBD1 TRBV2 CAGKTGSYNEQFF TGTGCCGGTAAGACAGGGTCCTACAATGAGCAGTTCTTC